The 20 T cell receptor beta chains in this list originate from one sample, sequenced in a study of OX40 agonist ivuxolimab in advanced cancers. Repertoires were generated with immunoSEQ multiplex PCR, while TCRdb's copy carries only in-frame clones and drops some. The table has approximately 77,000 clones, 90% seen once; the top ten hold about 1.8%. Sequenced here: CD4+ or CD8+ T cells sorted from blood, sampled in a trial of the OX40 agonist ivuxolimab. The origin of the receptors is an adult with an advanced solid tumor such as melanoma, head and neck, liver or kidney cancer.

This clone was seen a single time. This chain uses TRBV25-1 with TRBJ1-2; 11 nucleotides line up with TRBD1. The CDR3 spans 15 residues. Trimming at V came to 5 bases and at J to 6 bases, leaving 8 bases not matched to a gene. CDR1 is MGHDK, CDR2 SYGVNS, per germline. The CDR3 protein is CASSLGTGGVNGYTF. The CDR3 DNA reads as TGTGCCAGCAGTCTTGGGACAGGGGGGGTAAATGGCTACACCTTC.

This rearrangement joins TRBV5-4 to TRBJ2-3; 14 bases fit TRBD2. The CDR3 length is 16 residues. CDR1 and CDR2 from the germline V gene are SGHNT and YYREEE (reference sequence). Losses at the gene ends were 4 bases for V and 7 bases for J; bases not matched to a gene: 8. The CDR3, as DNA: TGTGCCAGCAGCCCCGGACTAGCGGGGGGTTTATATACGCAGTATTTT. It codes for CASSPGLAGGLYTQYF.

The V call is TRBV19, the J call TRBJ2-5; possibly TRBD2 for D (5 bases). From germline, CDR1 is LNHDA and CDR2 SQIVND (reference sequence). V was shortened by 8 bases and J by 5 bases, with 9 bases between the two germline ends. This CDR3 is 11 amino acids long. The CDR3 DNA sequence: TGTGCCAGTGGTAGAGGGGAGACCCAGTACTTC. Translated: CASGRGETQYF.

This chain uses TRBV5-4 with TRBJ2-1, with D tentatively TRBD1 (5 bases). The V end was cut by 0 bases, the J end by 7 bases, with 17 bases between. Germline CDR1 and CDR2: SGHNT and YYREEE (reference sequence). CDR3 length: 16 amino acids. This chain's CDR3 is CASSLGRAIRSNEQFF. The DNA for the CDR3 is TGTGCCAGCAGCTTGGGCAGGGCTATTCGGTCGAATGAGCAGTTCTTC.

V and J are TRBV18 and TRBJ2-7, with TRBD1 as a possible D gene (6 bases). Trimming left V 3 bases short and J 5 bases short, with 14 bases between. Germline CDR1 is KGHSH and CDR2 is LQKENI. The CDR3 has 14 residues. Here the CDR3 reads CASSPWTESDEQYF. CDR3 DNA: TGTGCCAGCTCACCTTGGACAGAATCTGACGAGCAGTACTTC.

In its sample, this clone was seen once. V gene TRBV6-6 combines with J gene TRBJ2-7; a possible D gene is TRBD2 (6 bases). The germline V gene encodes CDR1 MNHNY and CDR2 SVGAGI (reference sequence). Trimming cost V 9 bases and J 4 bases, with 16 bases left between them. CDR3 size: 13 residues. CDR3 DNA sequence: TGTGCCAGTAGGAGGGCCGGGGAGTACGAGCAGTACTTC. Its translation is CASRRAGEYEQYF.

V usage is TRBV28 and J usage is TRBJ2-5; D possibly corresponds to TRBD1 (6 bases). The germline V gene encodes CDR1 MDHEN and CDR2 SYDVKM. The length of the CDR3 is 16 residues. V lost 3 bases and J lost 5, with 19 bases in between. CDR3 nucleotides: TGTGCCAGCAGTTTCAGTACAGGGTCGAGGGCGGAGACCCAGTACTTC. Its translation: CASSFSTGSRAETQYF.

This clone appeared a single time. The V gene is TRBV6-5, the J gene TRBJ2-7; 9 nucleotides match TRBD2. Trimming took 5 bases from V and 3 from J; bases not matched to a gene: 8. Germline V lookup: CDR1 MNHEY, CDR2 SVGAGI. The CDR3 covers 15 residues. In DNA form, the CDR3 reads TGTGCCAGCAGTCAAAGGGGACTAGCCCTCTACGAGCAGTACTTC. Protein sequence: CASSQRGLALYEQYF.

In DNA form, the CDR3 reads TGTGCCAGCAGTTACGGGGGACAGGGAGGCACTGAAGCTTTCTTT. This translates into CASSYGGQGGTEAFF. The chain uses TRBV6-6 and TRBJ1-1; 9 bases agree with TRBD1. The CDR3 has 15 amino acids. CDR1 and CDR2 (germline): MNHNY, SVGAGI (reference sequence). After removal of 2 bases from V and 4 bases from J, the junction contained 5 bases not matched to a gene.

V and J are TRBV28 and TRBJ1-2; possible D gene TRBD1, 5 bases. With 5 bases removed from V and 2 bases from J, the gap between germline ends came to 9 bases. The germline CDR1 and CDR2 sequences are MDHEN and SYDVKM. The CDR3 has 13 residues. The CDR3 DNA reads TGTGCCAGCAGTCCCCCAGGGAACTATGGCTACACCTTC. Protein: CASSPPGNYGYTF.

This chain joins TRBV21-1 and TRBJ1-5. TRBV21-1 is described as a pseudogene. This CDR3 contains 17 residues. In DNA, the CDR3 is TGTGCCAGCAGCAAAGGACCGGGACTGAATAGCAATCAGCCCCAGCATTTT. This translates into CASSKGPGLNSNQPQHF.

The chain uses TRBV18 and TRBJ1-1; 7 bases fit TRBD1. The ends lost 2 bases at V and 4 bases at J; junction bases unmatched: 13. Per the germline V gene, CDR1 is KGHSH and CDR2 is LQKENI. CDR3 size: 17 residues. The CDR3 loop reads CASSPGSRGRRGTEAFF. CDR3 DNA: TGTGCCAGCTCACCAGGCAGTAGGGGGCGCCGTGGCACTGAAGCTTTCTTT.

The chain is built from TRBV18 and TRBJ1-4; unclear D gene. CDR3 length: 15 amino acids. Germline lookup yields CDR1 KGHSH and CDR2 LQKENI. Trimming shortened V by 3 bases and J by 4 bases, and 12 bases separated the two germline ends. For the CDR3, the DNA is TGTGCCAGCTCACCTACGGTACAGTATAATGAAAAACTGTTTTTT. Translating it yields CASSPTVQYNEKLFF.

J is TRBJ2-2 and V is TRBV7-9, with 9 bases identical to TRBD1. The germline V gene encodes CDR1 SEHNR and CDR2 FQNEAQ (reference sequence). This CDR3 is 18 amino acids long. After removal of 5 bases from V and 3 bases from J, the junction contained 13 bases not matched to a gene. In DNA, the CDR3 is TGTGCCAGCAGCCTCTGGACAGGGGTATACCGGGACACCGGGGAGCTGTTTTTT. Translated, it gives CASSLWTGVYRDTGELFF. The whole variable domain, remainder taken from reference TRBV7-9 and TRBJ2-2, is DTGVSQNPRHKITKRGQNVTFRCDPISEHNRLYWYRQTLGQGPEFLTYFQNEAQLEKSRLLSDRFSAERPKGSFSTLEIQRTEQGDSAMYLCASSLWTGVYRDTGELFFGEGSRLTVL.

The chain couples TRBV4-2 to TRBJ2-2, with TRBD2 identical over 8 bases. Looked up from germline, CDR1 is LGHNA and CDR2 is YNFKEQ. CDR3 size: 16 residues. Trimming at V came to 2 bases and at J to 0 bases, leaving 2 bases not matched to a gene. CDR3 in amino acids: CASSQHSGANTGELFF. Written as DNA, the CDR3 is TGTGCCAGCAGCCAACATAGCGGGGCGAACACCGGGGAGCTGTTTTTT.

The rearrangement joins TRBV18 to TRBJ1-1, with D uncertain. The CDR3 length is 16 residues. Trimming shortened V by 1 base and J by 1 base, and 13 bases separated the two germline ends. In germline, CDR1 is KGHSH, CDR2 LQKENI. DNA for the CDR3: TGTGCCAGCTCACCACGGGTTCTGGGATCGAACACTGAAGCTTTCTTT. Its protein product is CASSPRVLGSNTEAFF.

The V gene is TRBV7-9, the J gene TRBJ2-3; D possibly corresponds to TRBD2 (5 bases). Germline V lookup: CDR1 SEHNR, CDR2 FQNEAQ (reference sequence). This CDR3 has 15 amino acids. V was clipped by 7 bases and J by 1 base, with 15 bases between them. The CDR3 loop reads CASTPEGARTDTQYF. CDR3 nucleotide sequence: TGTGCCAGCACGCCCGAGGGCGCACGCACAGATACGCAGTATTTT.

The chain recombines TRBV19 with TRBJ2-3, with 9 bases that match TRBD2. Germline V gene lookup returns CDR1 LNHDA and CDR2 SQIVND (reference sequence). The CDR3 is made up of 15 amino acids. V was clipped by 6 bases and J by 1 base; unmatched bases: 5. The CDR3 is CASRTVAGGTDTQYF. Here the CDR3 DNA reads TGTGCCAGTAGGACCGTAGCGGGGGGCACAGATACGCAGTATTTT.

The chain combines TRBV4-1 with TRBJ2-2; D possibly corresponds to TRBD2 (5 bases). The V end was cut by 4 bases, the J end by 0 bases, with 15 bases between. The CDR3 runs to 17 residues. Germline CDR1 reads MGHRA; CDR2 reads YSYEKL. The CDR3 DNA reads as TGCGCCAGCAGCCGAAGCAACCTAGCCGCGAACACCGGGGAGCTGTTTTTT. It specifies CASSRSNLAANTGELFF.

The chain recombines TRBV7-2 with TRBJ2-1; no clear D gene. Germline CDR1 reads SGHTA; CDR2 reads FQGNSA. Trimming removed 5 bases at V and 3 bases at J, with 5 bases between. The CDR3 sequence is 12 residues long. The CDR3 DNA follows: TGTGCCAGCAGCCCCGACTACAATGAGCAGTTCTTC. This encodes CASSPDYNEQFF.